This T cell receptor beta chain was identified during a study of blood T cell repertoires in COVID-19. Background on the study: The United States, Italy and Spain provided the acute and convalescent COVID-19 samples. T cells, B-cell-depleted T cells, or PBMCs provided the cDNA or gDNA that served as material.

Using immunoSEQ multiplex PCR, the repertoire was profiled, and TCRdb retains in-frame clones only, with some absent. The sample has 300,000 to 350,000 clones, 90% to 95% seen once. Deletions cut 5 bases from V and 6 bases from J, with 19 bases between. The CDR3 consists of 16 residues. Germline V gene lookup returns CDR1 LNHDA and CDR2 SQIVND (reference sequence). The rearrangement uses TRBV19 and TRBJ1-4; D is unclear. The clonotype was recovered from a woman in her 30s who had been exposed to COVID-19. The material sequenced was PBMCs or T cells enriched from blood (not recorded which). The CDR3 protein is CASSPRSAGLDEKLFF. DNA for the CDR3: TGTGCCAGTAGTCCGCGTTCTGCGGGGTTGGATGAAAAACTGTTTTTT.